This TCR beta chain comes out of a study of blood T cell repertoires in COVID-19. Study as a whole: Researchers got acute and convalescent COVID-19 samples from the United States, Italy and Spain. T cells, B-cell-depleted T cells, or PBMCs supplied cDNA or gDNA.

In the source study's methods: Estimates of nucleated cell counts were drawn from the amplification of reference gene primers. The data were produced by immunoSEQ multiplex PCR, yet TCRdb's version contains in-frame clones alone and is incomplete. Clonal size and the V and J genes are those of that table, whereas D and trimming came from the DNA. The data show roughly 320,000 clones, with 75% to 85% seen just once and 6% to 9% held by the top ten. Germline V gene sequence: CDR1 LGHDT, CDR2 YNNKEL (reference sequence). Trimming shortened V by 4 bases and J by 0 bases, and 12 bases separated the two germline ends. CDR3 size: 16 residues.

The J gene is TRBJ2-2, the V gene TRBV3-1 (or the pseudogene TRBV3-2); possible D gene TRBD1, 6 bases. What was sequenced was peripheral blood. The receptor was derived from a human donor in a cohort sampled during active COVID-19. The CDR3 is CASSPRRTANTGELFF. CDR3 in DNA: TGTGCCAGCAGCCCTCGGCGGACAGCGAACACCGGGGAGCTGTTTTTT.